The clone carrying this T cell receptor beta chain was seen just once. The sample is drawn from a study of CD8 T cells in Susac syndrome. RNA amounts of 0.5 to 1 ug underwent reverse transcription with random hexamers. TCRdb passed the immunoSEQ multiplex PCR reads through MiXCR, listing each CDR3 protein once. This repertoire shows some 200,000 distinct CDR3 sequences, roughly 95% found once; its top ten account for more than 0.1%. Germline V gives CDR1 SGHRS, CDR2 YFSETQ. This CDR3 contains 18 residues. J lost 2 bases, V lost 4 bases, and 11 bases had no gene match. The authors negatively isolated CD8+ and CD4+ T cells and FACS-enriched TEMRA cells.

Sequences were obtained from CD4+ T cells from PBMCs. This TCR derives from a human donor in good health. The chain carries TRBV5-1 and TRBJ2-3; 12 nucleotides match TRBD2. The CDR3 reads CASSLDLAGGANTDTQYF. DNA of the CDR3: TGCGCCAGCAGCCTGGACCTAGCGGGAGGGGCTAACACAGATACGCAGTATTTT.